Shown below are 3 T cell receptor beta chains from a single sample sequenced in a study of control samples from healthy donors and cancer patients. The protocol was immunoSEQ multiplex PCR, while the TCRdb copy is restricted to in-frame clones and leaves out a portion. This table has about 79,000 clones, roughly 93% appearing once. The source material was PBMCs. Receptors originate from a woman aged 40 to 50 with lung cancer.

The DNA for the CDR3 is TGTGCCAGCAGTGAAAAAGGGGGCGTAGCCTACGAGCAGTACTTC. This gives the protein CASSEKGGVAYEQYF. This rearrangement joins TRBV6-1 to TRBJ2-7, with 7 nucleotides matching TRBD1. The CDR3 extends over 15 amino acids. The V gene's germline CDR1 is MNHNS and CDR2 SASEGT. The J segment lost 2 bases and the V segment lost 2 bases, leaving 6 bases of the junction unmatched.

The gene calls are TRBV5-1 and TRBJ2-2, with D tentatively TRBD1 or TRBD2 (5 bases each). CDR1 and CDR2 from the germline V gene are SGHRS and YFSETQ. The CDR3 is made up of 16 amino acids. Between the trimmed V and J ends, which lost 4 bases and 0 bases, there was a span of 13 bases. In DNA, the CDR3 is TGCGCCAGCAGCCCAGGGACGGCAACGAACACCGGGGAGCTGTTTTTT. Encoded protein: CASSPGTATNTGELFF.

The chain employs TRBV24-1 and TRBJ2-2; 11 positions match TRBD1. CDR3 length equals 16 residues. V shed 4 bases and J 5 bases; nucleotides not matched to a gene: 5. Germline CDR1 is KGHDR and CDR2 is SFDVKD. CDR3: CATSEGQGAQTGELFF. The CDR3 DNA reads TGTGCCACCAGTGAAGGACAGGGGGCCCAAACCGGGGAGCTGTTTTTT.